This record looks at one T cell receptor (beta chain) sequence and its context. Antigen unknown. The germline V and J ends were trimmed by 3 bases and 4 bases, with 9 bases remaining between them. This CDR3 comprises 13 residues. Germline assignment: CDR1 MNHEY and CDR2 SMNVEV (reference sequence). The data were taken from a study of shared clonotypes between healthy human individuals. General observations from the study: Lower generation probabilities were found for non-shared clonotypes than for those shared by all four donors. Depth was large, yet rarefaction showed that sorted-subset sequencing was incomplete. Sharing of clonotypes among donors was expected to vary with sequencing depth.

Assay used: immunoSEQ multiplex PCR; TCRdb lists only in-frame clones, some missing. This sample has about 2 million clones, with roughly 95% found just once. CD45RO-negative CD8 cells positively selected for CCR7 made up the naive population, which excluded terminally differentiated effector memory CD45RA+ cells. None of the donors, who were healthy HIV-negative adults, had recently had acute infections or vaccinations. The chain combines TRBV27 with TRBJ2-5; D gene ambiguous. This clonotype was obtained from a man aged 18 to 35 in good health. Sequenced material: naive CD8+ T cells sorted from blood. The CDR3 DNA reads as TGTGCCAGCAGTTTCGGTCTGGCAGAGACCCAGTACTTC. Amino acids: CASSFGLAETQYF.